Each of the 22 T cell receptor beta chains below was sequenced from the same sample in a study of cytomegalovirus exposure and HLA in healthy donors. TCRdb keeps only in-frame clones here, not all; method: immunoSEQ multiplex PCR. The top ten clones hold approximately 2.5% of a sample with hundreds of thousands of clones, around nine tenths of them seen once. Sequenced: PBMCs. All receptors derive from a man between 18 and 29 years old in good health and CMV-seronegative.

The V call is TRBV6-5, the J call TRBJ2-1; D not resolved. V dropped 3 bases and J dropped 7 bases, with 4 bases sitting between them. The CDR3 is 11 amino acids. CDR1 is MNHEY, CDR2 SVGAGI, per germline. The CDR3 region is CASSYSNEQFF. CDR3 coding DNA: TGTGCCAGCAGTTATAGTAATGAGCAGTTCTTC.

The chain is built from TRBV6-1 and TRBJ1-1; 8 bases fit TRBD1. Germline CDR1 and CDR2: MNHNS and SASEGT. The CDR3 has 14 residues. With 3 bases clipped from V and 10 bases from J, the junction kept 10 bases outside the gene matches. The CDR3 coding sequence is TGTGCCAGCAGTGATTGGGACAGGAGCTTCTTAGCTTTCTTT. Its translation is CASSDWDRSFLAFF.

Here the CDR3 reads CASSPRAGTGRNEQFF. CDR3 coding DNA: TGTGCCAGCTCACCTCGAGCTGGGACAGGGCGCAATGAGCAGTTCTTC. The chain joins TRBV18 to TRBJ2-1; 9 bases align to TRBD1. The CDR3 consists of 16 residues. Germline V gives CDR1 KGHSH, CDR2 LQKENI. The V and J ends lost 3 bases and 6 bases, in that order; junction bases with no gene match: 9.

This clone came up a few times. The rearrangement uses TRBV7-3 and TRBJ2-2, with a possible D match to TRBD2 (5 bases). V was shortened by 2 bases and J by 7 bases, with 11 bases between the two germline ends. Germline V gene data show CDR1 as SGHTA and CDR2 as FQGTGA. The CDR3 contains 14 residues. The CDR3 spells CASSLGFEGGELFF. As DNA, the CDR3 is TGTGCCAGCAGCTTAGGTTTTGAGGGCGGGGAGCTGTTTTTT.

CDR3 in DNA: TGTGCCAGCAGCTTACCCCCGGGGTCCTCCTACGAGCAGTACTTC. It specifies CASSLPPGSSYEQYF. The V gene is TRBV5-4, the J gene TRBJ2-7; D possibly corresponds to TRBD2 (5 bases). Germline CDR1 is SGHNT and CDR2 is YYREEE (reference sequence). CDR3 length: 15 residues. Trimming removed 2 bases from V and 0 bases from J, with 12 bases in between.

This chain links TRBV7-3 with TRBJ2-2; D gene uncertain. This CDR3 contains 13 residues. The V gene's germline CDR1 is SGHTA and CDR2 FQGTGA. V gave up 2 bases and J gave up 5 bases, with 6 bases separating them. This CDR3 reads CASSLFYTGELFF. Written as DNA, the CDR3 is TGTGCCAGCAGCTTATTTTATACCGGGGAGCTGTTTTTT.

J is TRBJ1-1 and V is TRBV5-6; 10 bases map to TRBD1. J gave up 0 bases and V 5 bases, and 10 bases lay outside the gene matches. The germline gives CDR1 SGHDT, CDR2 YYEEEE. This CDR3 region has 17 residues. The CDR3 DNA sequence: TGTGCCAGCAGAAAGCGACAGGGGGCGACCTTGAACACTGAAGCTTTCTTT. Translated: CASRKRQGATLNTEAFF.

This clone was detected a few times. The chain uses TRBV2 and TRBJ2-1, with no clear D. Trimming took 8 bases from V and 2 from J, leaving 19 bases between them. Germline V gene data show CDR1 as SNHLY and CDR2 as FYNNEI. This CDR3 is built from 16 residues. CDR3 region: CASLSDSPHPYNEQFF. In nucleotides, the CDR3 is TGTGCCAGCCTCAGCGATTCCCCCCACCCCTACAATGAGCAGTTCTTC. The full variable domain, rest sourced from reference TRBV2 and TRBJ2-1, is EPEVTQTPSHQVTQMGQEVILRCVPISNHLYFYWYRQILGQKVEFLVSFYNNEISEKSEIFDDQFSVERPDGSNFTLKIRSTKLEDSAMYFCASLSDSPHPYNEQFFGPGTRLTVL.

The chain links TRBV25-1 to TRBJ2-1; the match to TRBD2 covers 11 bases. Trimming took 5 bases from V and 9 from J; bases not matched to a gene: 9. Germline V gene lookup returns CDR1 MGHDK and CDR2 SYGVNS. This CDR3 has 15 amino acids. The CDR3 is CASSTHSGRAGEQFF. The CDR3, as DNA: TGTGCCAGCAGTACCCATAGCGGGAGGGCCGGTGAGCAGTTCTTC.

This rearrangement joins TRBV19 to TRBJ1-5, with D perhaps TRBD1 (5 bases). Trimming took 5 bases from V and 0 from J, leaving 14 bases between them. This CDR3 region has 16 residues. Germline values: CDR1 LNHDA, CDR2 SQIVND (reference sequence). The CDR3 is CASSGAGTYSNQPQHF. DNA of the CDR3: TGTGCCAGTAGTGGGGCGGGAACCTATAGCAATCAGCCCCAGCATTTT.

The chain couples TRBV4-1 to TRBJ2-2; D is possibly TRBD1 (6 bases). Germline CDR1 reads MGHRA; CDR2 reads YSYEKL. CDR3 size: 15 residues. The ends were cut back, 0 bases at V and 7 bases at J, with 12 bases in the middle. CDR3 nucleotides: TGCGCCAGCAGCCAAGACCTCAGGGGTAGCGGGGAGCTGTTTTTT. As protein: CASSQDLRGSGELFF.

The chain combines TRBV9 with TRBJ2-3, with D maybe TRBD1 (6 bases). Germline CDR1 is SGDLS and CDR2 is YYNGEE. The ends were cut back, 3 bases at V and 0 bases at J, with 8 bases in the middle. The CDR3 runs 14 residues. The CDR3 bases are TGTGCCAGCAGCGGGGGGCCCAGCACAGATACGCAGTATTTT. It codes for CASSGGPSTDTQYF.

V usage is TRBV1 and J usage is TRBJ2-5; TRBD2, the table's D call, lacks a check against the DNA. TRBV1 is shown as a pseudogene. CDR3 length equals 13 residues. The CDR3 reads CTIQRGGRETQYF. In nucleotides, the CDR3 is TGCACCATCCAGCGGGGGGGCAGAGAGACCCAGTACTTC.

The chain uses TRBV9 and TRBJ1-2; tentative D call: TRBD1 (6 bases). Germline-derived CDR1 and CDR2 are SGDLS and YYNGEE. Trimming pared 4 bases from V and 7 bases from J, leaving 23 bases between. The CDR3 length is 16 residues. For the CDR3, the DNA is TGTGCCAGCAGCCCCTCGGGGGGGGCCCCAATACCTGGCTACACCTTC. Translated, it gives CASSPSGGAPIPGYTF.

The V gene is TRBV6-5, the J gene TRBJ2-7, with D possibly matching TRBD1 (5 bases). The CDR3 spans 13 residues. Trimming stripped 6 bases from V and 3 bases from J, with 12 bases between. Germline assignment: CDR1 MNHEY and CDR2 SVGAGI. The CDR3 spells CASRGASLYEQYF. The CDR3 DNA sequence: TGTGCCAGCAGAGGGGCGTCACTCTACGAGCAGTACTTC.

This chain uses TRBV7-9 with TRBJ2-3; 9 bases match TRBD2. CDR3 size: 13 residues. V gave up 11 bases and J gave up 3 bases; unmatched junction bases: 6. The germline V gene encodes CDR1 SEHNR and CDR2 FQNEAQ (reference sequence). The CDR3, as DNA: TGTGCCGGCGCTAGCGGGGCTACAGATACGCAGTATTTT. Protein sequence: CAGASGATDTQYF.

The rearrangement uses TRBV28 and TRBJ2-2, with TRBD1 identical over 8 bases. V trimming: 6 bases; J trimming: 6 bases; junction bases outside the gene matches: 3. Germline V gene data show CDR1 as MDHEN and CDR2 as SYDVKM. The CDR3 contains 13 residues. CDR3 residues: CASRVQGAGELFF. DNA of the CDR3: TGTGCCAGCAGGGTACAGGGGGCCGGGGAGCTGTTTTTT.

The chain uses TRBV27 and TRBJ2-1, with 7 positions matching TRBD1. The CDR3 runs 16 residues. The V segment lost 3 bases and the J segment 8 bases; nucleotides outside the gene matches: 13. CDR1 MNHEY and CDR2 SMNVEV come from the germline V gene (reference sequence). The CDR3 nucleotides read TGTGCCAGCAGTTTCGGGACCCCCCGACAGGGCTATGAGCAGTTCTTC. It yields the protein CASSFGTPRQGYEQFF.

This rearrangement joins TRBV5-6 to TRBJ2-1, with D hard to call. The CDR3 consists of 13 residues. V was cut by 1 base and J by 10 bases, with 12 bases left in between. Looked up from germline, CDR1 is SGHDT and CDR2 is YYEEEE. The CDR3 nucleotides are TGTGCCAGCAGCTTGATATGGTCGGAGGAGCAGTTCTTC. Translated: CASSLIWSEEQFF. Based on the CDR3 plus reference TRBV5-6 and TRBJ2-1, the full variable domain is DAGVTQSPTHLIKTRGQQVTLRCSPKSGHDTVSWYQQALGQGPQFIFQYYEEEERQRGNFPDRFSGHQFPNYSSELNVNALLLGDSALYLCASSLIWSEEQFFGPGTRLTVL.

The rearrangement links TRBV27 to TRBJ2-7; tentative D call: TRBD2 (5 bases). Germline V lookup: CDR1 MNHEY, CDR2 SMNVEV (reference sequence). The CDR3 loop spans 14 amino acids. The V end lost 6 bases, the J end lost 4 bases, and 16 bases lay between the germline ends. In DNA form, the CDR3 reads TGTGCCAGCAGGAAGAGAGAGCGGCCATACGAGCAGTACTTC. Its protein product is CASRKRERPYEQYF.

The chain recombines TRBV30 with TRBJ2-3, with 8 bases identical to TRBD1. Germline V gene lookup returns CDR1 GTSNPN and CDR2 SVGIG (reference sequence). This CDR3 spans 16 amino acids. Trimming removed 3 bases from V and 4 bases from J; junction bases left unmatched: 12. CDR3 DNA: TGTGCCTGGAGCGTAGGACAGGGAACCTCCCCAGATACGCAGTATTTT. This encodes CAWSVGQGTSPDTQYF. Supplemented by reference TRBV30 and TRBJ2-3, the full variable domain reads SQTIHQWPATLVQPVGSPLSLECTVEGTSNPNLYWYRQAAGRGLQLLFYSVGIGQISSEVPQNLSASRPQDRQFILSSKKLLLSDSGFYLCAWSVGQGTSPDTQYFGPGTRLTVL.

This clone has only one observation. V usage is TRBV4-1 and J usage is TRBJ2-1; 7 bases fit TRBD1. V trimming: 3 bases; J trimming: 10 bases; junction bases outside the gene matches: 9. CDR3 size: 14 residues. Germline V gives CDR1 MGHRA, CDR2 YSYEKL. The CDR3 DNA sequence: TGCGCCAGCAGCCACCTGGGACAGCCGGTAGAGCAGTTCTTC. Amino acid sequence: CASSHLGQPVEQFF.